This T cell receptor (beta chain) was sequenced for a study of blood T cell repertoires in COVID-19. Across the study: Samples taken during acute and convalescent COVID-19 were collected in the United States, Italy and Spain. T cells, B-cell-depleted T cells, or PBMCs provided the cDNA or gDNA that served as material.

Methods used by the authors: From reference gene primer amplification, estimates of nucleated cell counts were derived. Using immunoSEQ multiplex PCR, the repertoire was profiled, and TCRdb retains in-frame clones only, with some absent. That table gives V, J and clone size, and the DNA gave D and trimming. The sample holds some 120,000 clones, approximately 80% seen once. The CDR3 covers 14 residues. Germline V gene data show CDR1 as SGHAT and CDR2 as FQNNGV. The V end lost 1 base, the J end lost 7 bases, and 11 bases lay between the germline ends. The V gene is TRBV11-2, the J gene TRBJ2-1, with a tentative D call TRBD1 (5 bases). The clonotype originates from a woman aged 55-75 years with acute or convalescent COVID-19. Material: peripheral blood. This CDR3 reads CASSLAVQVNEQFF. In DNA, the CDR3 is TGTGCCAGCAGCTTAGCAGTACAGGTTAATGAGCAGTTCTTC.